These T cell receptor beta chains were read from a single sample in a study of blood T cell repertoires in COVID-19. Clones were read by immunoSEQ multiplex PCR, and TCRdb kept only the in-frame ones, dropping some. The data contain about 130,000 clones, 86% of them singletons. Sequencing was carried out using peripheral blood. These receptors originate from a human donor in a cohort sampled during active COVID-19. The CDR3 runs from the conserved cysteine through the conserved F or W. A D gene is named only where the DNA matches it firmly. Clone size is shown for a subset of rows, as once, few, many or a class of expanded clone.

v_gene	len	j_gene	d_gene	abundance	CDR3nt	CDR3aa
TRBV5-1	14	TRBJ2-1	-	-	TGCGCCAGCAGCTTGACTACTTATTACAATGAGCAGTTCTTC	CASSLTTYYNEQFF
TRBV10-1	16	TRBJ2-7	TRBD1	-	TGCGCCAGCAGTGAGGTGCCGGGACAGGGGGCGGGGGAGCAGTACTTC	CASSEVPGQGAGEQYF
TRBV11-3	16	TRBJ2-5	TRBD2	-	TGTGCCAGCAGCCTTCGGACTAGCGGGTCGCAAGAGACCCAGTACTTC	CASSLRTSGSQETQYF
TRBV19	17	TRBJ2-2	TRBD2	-	TGTGCCAGTAGTTCCCAGACTAGCGGGAGCGGTACCGGGGAGCTGTTTTTT	CASSSQTSGSGTGELFF
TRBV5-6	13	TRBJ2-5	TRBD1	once	TGTGCCAGCAGCGGGGGACAGGGAGGTACCCAGTACTTC	CASSGGQGGTQYF
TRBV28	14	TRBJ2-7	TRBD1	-	TGTGCCAGCAGTTCGACAGGGCTGGTCTACGAGCAGTACTTC	CASSSTGLVYEQYF
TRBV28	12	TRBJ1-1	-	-	TGTGCCAGCAGTTTCAGCGGGTTGAGGGCTTTCTTT	CASSFSGLRAFF
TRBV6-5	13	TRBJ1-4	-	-	TGTGCCAGCAAGTTAGGGGGGGATGAAAAACTGTTTTTT	CASKLGGDEKLFF
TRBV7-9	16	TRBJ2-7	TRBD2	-	TGTGCCAGCAGCTTAGCAGGCGGGAGGGCCCTCGTGGAGCAGTACTTC	CASSLAGGRALVEQYF
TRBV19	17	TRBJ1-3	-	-	TGTGCCAGTAGTATAGCGCAGGGTAGTTCAAGTGGAAACACCATATATTTT	CASSIAQGSSSGNTIYF
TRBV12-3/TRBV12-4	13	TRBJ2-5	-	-	TGTGCCAGCAGTTTGAGAGCGGAAGAGACCCAGTACTTC	CASSLRAEETQYF
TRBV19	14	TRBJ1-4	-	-	TGTGCCAGTAGTATGCCGGGAACTAATGAAAAACTGTTTTTT	CASSMPGTNEKLFF
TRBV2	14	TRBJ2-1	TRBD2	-	TGTGCCAGTTTTAGCGGGCGCTCCTACAATGAGCAGTTCTTC	CASFSGRSYNEQFF
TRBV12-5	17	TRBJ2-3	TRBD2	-	TGTGCTAGTGGTTTGGGGGGACTAGCGGGAGTGGCAGATACGCAGTATTTT	CASGLGGLAGVADTQYF
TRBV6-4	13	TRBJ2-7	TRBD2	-	TGTGCCAGCCAGGGACTAGCGGCCTACGAGCAGTACTTC	CASQGLAAYEQYF
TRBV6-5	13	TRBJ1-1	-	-	TGTGCCAGCAGTTACTCAGCCTACACTGAAGCTTTCTTT	CASSYSAYTEAFF
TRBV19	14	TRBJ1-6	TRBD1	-	TGTGCCAGTAGCCCGGGACAGGGGATTTCACCCCTCCACTTT	CASSPGQGISPLHF
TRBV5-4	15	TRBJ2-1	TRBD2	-	TGTGCCAGCAGCGGGAGCGGGAGGCCTTACAATGAGCAGTTCTTC	CASSGSGRPYNEQFF
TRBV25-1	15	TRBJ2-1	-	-	TGTGCCAGCAGCGAAGTGGGGAGCAAAGGCAATGAGCAGTTCTTC	CASSEVGSKGNEQFF
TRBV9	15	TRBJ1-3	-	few	TGTGCCAGCAGCGTAGGTGGCCTCTCTGGAAACACCATATATTTT	CASSVGGLSGNTIYF
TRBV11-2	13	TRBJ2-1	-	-	TGTGCCAGCAGCTTAATAGGTCCGGGTGAGCAGTTCTTC	CASSLIGPGEQFF
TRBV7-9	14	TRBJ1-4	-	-	TGTGCCAGCAGCTTGGTGGAGGGAAATGAAAAACTGTTTTTT	CASSLVEGNEKLFF
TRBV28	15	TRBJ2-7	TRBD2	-	TGTGCCAGCAGTTCTCCAGCGGGAGGGCCCTACGAGCAGTACTTC	CASSSPAGGPYEQYF
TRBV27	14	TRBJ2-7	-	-	TGTGCCAGCAGTTTAGGTGGGGGGTCGAGCGAGCAGTACTTC	CASSLGGGSSEQYF
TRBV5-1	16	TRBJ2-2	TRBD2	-	TGCGCCAGCAGTCCTATAGCGGGGGTGAACACCGGGGAGCTGTTTTTT	CASSPIAGVNTGELFF
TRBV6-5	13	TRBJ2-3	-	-	TGTGCCAGCAGTCCCCAGGGAACAGATACGCAGTATTTT	CASSPQGTDTQYF
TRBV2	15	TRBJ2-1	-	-	TGTGCCAGCAGTGAGAGGGAGCCCACATACAATGAGCAGTTCTTC	CASSEREPTYNEQFF
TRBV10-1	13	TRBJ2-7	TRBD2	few	TGCGCCAGCAGTTTAGCGGGAGTGGGCGAGCAGTACTTC	CASSLAGVGEQYF
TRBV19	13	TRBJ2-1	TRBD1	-	TGTGCCAGTAGACAGGGGGCGTTCAATGAGCAGTTCTTC	CASRQGAFNEQFF